These T cell receptor beta chains were read from a single sample in a study of Ad26.COV2.S vaccination and SARS-CoV-2 variants. This table comes from immunoSEQ multiplex PCR, and its TCRdb copy is limited to in-frame clones, with some not included. The sample records about 320,000 clones, around 84% being singletons. The sample here was peripheral blood, taken in a trial of Ad26.COV2.S vaccine versus placebo. The receptors stem from a person aged 18 to 59 who received the Ad26.COV2.S COVID-19 vaccine or a placebo. Both conserved end residues are part of each CDR3. D genes are given only for firm matches. Expanded clones get a size class; other rows say once, few or many, or leave the size out.

>TRBJ2-3|NA|once|TRBV2
CASSYFPDTQYF
TGTGCCAGCAGTTATTTCCCAGATACGCAGTATTTT
>TRBJ1-2|NA|NA|TRBV6-5
CASSPYRGGQFGYTF
TGTGCCAGCAGTCCCTACCGGGGAGGGCAGTTTGGCTACACCTTC
>TRBJ1-3|NA|NA|TRBV4-3
CASSQDLSSPGNTIYF
TGCGCCAGCAGCCAAGATTTATCCAGCCCTGGAAACACCATATATTTT
>TRBJ1-4|TRBD1|NA|TRBV9
CASSVGAGGRGEKLFF
TGTGCCAGCAGCGTCGGGGCAGGGGGAAGGGGTGAAAAACTGTTTTTT
>TRBJ2-3|NA|NA|TRBV5-1
CASSLLGGQSDTQYF
TGCGCCAGCAGCTTGCTGGGGGGGCAATCAGATACGCAGTATTTT
>TRBJ2-5|NA|NA|TRBV7-2
CASSGRTGRGETQYF
TGTGCCAGCAGCGGAAGGACAGGGAGGGGAGAGACCCAGTACTTC
>TRBJ1-2|NA|once|TRBV5-1
CASSLDRPEVYGYTF
TGCGCCAGCAGCTTGGACAGGCCGGAGGTATATGGCTACACCTTC
>TRBJ2-1|NA|once|TRBV5-6
CASSLERFRENEQFF
TGTGCCAGCAGCTTGGAGCGATTTAGGGAAAATGAGCAGTTCTTC
>TRBJ1-1|NA|NA|TRBV5-1
CASSRQDFNTEAFF
TGCGCCAGCAGCAGACAAGACTTTAACACTGAAGCTTTCTTT
>TRBJ1-6|NA|NA|TRBV4-3
CASSQDLGTSPLHF
TGCGCCAGCAGCCAAGATCTTGGCACCTCACCCCTCCACTTT
>TRBJ2-2|TRBD2|NA|TRBV6-1
CASSGLAGGGVFGGELFF
TGTGCCAGCAGTGGACTAGCGGGGGGAGGTGTATTTGGCGGGGAGCTGTTTTTT
>TRBJ2-2|NA|once|TRBV19
CASSTPGYTGELFF
TGTGCCAGTAGTACCCCCGGTTACACCGGGGAGCTGTTTTTT
>TRBJ1-1|TRBD1|once|TRBV10-3
CAIGPAGQGGNTEAFF
TGTGCCATTGGACCCGCCGGACAGGGGGGGAACACTGAAGCTTTCTTT
>TRBJ2-3|NA|NA|TRBV9
CASSAGEGSINTQYF
TGTGCCAGCAGTGCCGGAGAGGGGAGCATAAATACGCAGTATTTT
>TRBJ1-4|TRBD1|NA|TRBV3-1/TRBV3-2
CASSLMTGKNEKLFF
TGTGCCAGCAGCCTGATGACAGGGAAGAATGAAAAACTGTTTTTT
>TRBJ1-5|NA|NA|TRBV28
CASSLMRENQPQHF
TGTGCCAGCAGTTTAATGAGGGAGAATCAGCCCCAGCATTTT
>TRBJ2-2|TRBD2|NA|TRBV7-9
CASSYSGAWGGELFF
TGTGCCAGCAGCTACAGCGGGGCTTGGGGCGGGGAGCTGTTTTTT
>TRBJ1-2|TRBD1|once|TRBV9
CASSLGTGGGYTF
TGTGCCAGCAGCCTCGGGACAGGGGGAGGCTACACCTTC
>TRBJ2-3|TRBD2|many|TRBV7-9
CASSAPTSGGLFDTQYF
TGTGCCAGCTCAGCCCCCACTAGCGGGGGGCTCTTTGATACGCAGTATTTT
>TRBJ2-3|NA|NA|TRBV4-1
CASSQRQDSGDTQYF
TGCGCCAGCAGCCAGAGACAAGACAGTGGCGATACGCAGTATTTT
>TRBJ1-6|TRBD1|few|TRBV7-9
CASSLADLTTGVNSPLHF
TGTGCCAGCAGCTTAGCGGATTTAACGACAGGGGTCAATTCACCCCTCCACTTT
>TRBJ2-1|TRBD2|NA|TRBV4-2
CASSQAPGIAGEQFF
TGTGCCAGCAGCCAAGCTCCGGGGATAGCGGGTGAGCAGTTCTTC
>TRBJ1-1|TRBD1|NA|TRBV28
CASSRTGWTEAFF
TGTGCCAGCAGTCGGACAGGGTGGACTGAAGCTTTCTTT
>TRBJ2-7|NA|NA|TRBV5-1
CASSLARGGDEQYF
TGCGCCAGCAGCTTGGCCAGGGGCGGGGACGAGCAGTACTTC
>TRBJ2-7|TRBD1|NA|TRBV6-5
CATTETGSYEQYF
TGTGCCACCACAGAGACAGGGTCCTACGAGCAGTACTTC
>TRBJ2-3|TRBD2|NA|TRBV11-2
CASSLRTSGGPSTDTQYF
TGTGCCAGCAGCTTAAGGACTAGCGGGGGCCCTAGCACAGATACGCAGTATTTT
>TRBJ2-7|NA|NA|TRBV21-1
CASSSRGRHPSSYKQYF
TGTGCCAGCAGCAGCAGGGGGCGCCACCCGAGCTCCTACAAGCAGTACTTC
>TRBJ2-2|TRBD1|NA|TRBV9
CASSVRAGGTGELFF
TGTGCCAGCAGCGTTCGAGCAGGGGGCACCGGGGAGCTGTTTTTT
>TRBJ2-2|TRBD2|NA|TRBV6-8
CASSQLAGGPGTGELFF
TGTGCCAGCAGTCAACTAGCGGGGGGGCCGGGCACCGGGGAGCTGTTTTTT
>TRBJ2-7|TRBD2|NA|TRBV28
CASSLRTSGVYEQYF
TGTGCCAGCAGTCTGAGGACTAGCGGGGTCTACGAGCAGTACTTC
>TRBJ2-7|TRBD2|NA|TRBV5-4
CASSLPGEGNYEQYF
TGTGCCAGCAGCCTCCCGGGGGAGGGGAATTACGAGCAGTACTTC
>TRBJ2-5|NA|NA|TRBV3-1/TRBV3-2
CASTQGSRETQYF
TGTGCCAGCACCCAGGGGTCTCGAGAGACCCAGTACTTC